This T cell receptor (beta chain) was sequenced during a study of blood T cell repertoires in COVID-19. Overall study context: Donors in the United States, Italy and Spain gave samples during acute or convalescent COVID-19.

Under the authors' procedure: Reference gene primer amplification gave estimated nucleated cell counts. Assay used: immunoSEQ multiplex PCR; TCRdb lists only in-frame clones, some missing. D and trimming were read from the DNA, whereas the V and J calls and clone size are those reported in that table. Among approximately 250,000 clones listed, 70% to 90% were seen once. V was clipped by 5 bases and J by 0 bases, with 8 bases between them. This CDR3 is built from 14 residues. Germline V gene sequence: CDR1 SGHTA, CDR2 FQGNSA. Categorization into cohorts depended on clinical history that participants reported.

The sequence was obtained from a woman aged 25-40 years who had recovered from COVID-19. The sequenced sample was PBMCs or T cells enriched from blood (not recorded which). The chain employs TRBV7-2 and TRBJ2-1; no definite D call. In DNA form, the CDR3 reads TGTGCCAGCAGCCCTACTTCCTCCTACAATGAGCAGTTCTTC. Its protein product is CASSPTSSYNEQFF.